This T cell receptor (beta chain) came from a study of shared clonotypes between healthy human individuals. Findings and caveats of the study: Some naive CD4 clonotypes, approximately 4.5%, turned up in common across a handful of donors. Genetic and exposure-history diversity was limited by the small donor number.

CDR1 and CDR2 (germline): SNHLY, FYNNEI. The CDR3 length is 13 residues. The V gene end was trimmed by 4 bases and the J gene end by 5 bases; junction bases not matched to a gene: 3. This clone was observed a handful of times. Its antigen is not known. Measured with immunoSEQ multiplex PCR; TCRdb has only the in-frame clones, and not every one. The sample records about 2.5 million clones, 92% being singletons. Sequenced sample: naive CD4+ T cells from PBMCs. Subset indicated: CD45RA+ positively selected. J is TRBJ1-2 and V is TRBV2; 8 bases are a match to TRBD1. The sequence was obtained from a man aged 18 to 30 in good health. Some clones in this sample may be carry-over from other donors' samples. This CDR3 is CASSVTGGYGYTF. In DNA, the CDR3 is TGTGCCAGCAGTGTCACAGGGGGATATGGCTACACCTTC.